The 6 T cell receptor beta chains below all came from one sample that was sequenced in a study of T cells in Graves' hyperthyroidism and ophthalmopathy (dated by TCRdb to about 2019). Library method: multiplex PCR. TCRdb lists the instrument as Illumina HiSeq 2000. The TCR beta CDR3 regions were amplified from the RNA transcripts. A first-round RT-PCR of the TCR CDR3 used the HTBI primer set with the Qiagen OneStep RT-PCR kit. The raw public data were reprocessed by TCRdb itself: fastp quality trimming at Q25, MiXCR clonotype calling, in-frame beta chains only. Here each entry gathers all rows of one CDR3 protein and keeps the most common genes and DNA. This sample is represented by approximately 590,000 distinct CDR3 sequences; about a sixth of them were singletons. The top ten constitute around 7.3% of the sample. Sequenced material: blood. Every receptor here comes from a woman in her 30s with Graves' hyperthyroidism.

This clonotype was counted at least ten times. The rearrangement uses TRBV7-2 and TRBJ2-5; 9 bases align to TRBD2. Looked up from germline, CDR1 is SGHTA and CDR2 is FQGNSA. This CDR3 is 17 amino acids long. V was pared by 4 bases and J by 3 bases, with 12 bases of the junction left unmatched. The CDR3 reads CASSSGVTSGQEETQYF. The CDR3 coding sequence is TGTGCCAGCAGCTCCGGTGTAACTAGCGGGCAAGAAGAGACCCAGTACTTC.

The J gene is TRBJ1-1, the V gene TRBV27, with 8 bases fitting TRBD1. The junction had 12 bases not matched to a gene; V was cut back by 4 bases and J by 8 bases. CDR1 is MNHEY and CDR2 is SMNVEV in the germline V gene (reference sequence). The CDR3 is 15 amino acids. The CDR3 sequence is CASSSLRQGKGEAFF. CDR3 bases: TGTGCCAGCAGTTCCCTCCGACAGGGGAAGGGGGAAGCTTTCTTT.

This sequence joins TRBV19 and TRBJ2-7; maybe TRBD2 (6 bases). V was clipped by 1 base and J by 2 bases, with 15 bases between them. This CDR3 has 16 residues. CDR1 is LNHDA and CDR2 is SQIVND in the germline V gene (reference sequence). In DNA form, the CDR3 reads TGTGCCAGTAGTATAGGAGGTAGCGGAACCCCCTACGAGCAGTACTTC. This codes for CASSIGGSGTPYEQYF.

In this sample, this clonotype turned up many times. The chain links TRBV20-1 to TRBJ2-7, with 16 bases aligning to TRBD2. With V trimmed by 3 bases and J by 6 bases, 5 bases remained unmatched. Germline V lookup: CDR1 DFQATT, CDR2 SNEGSKA (reference sequence). There are 15 residues in the CDR3. As DNA, the CDR3 is TGCAGTGCTAGGGGACTAGCGGGAGGGCCCACCGAGCAGTACTTC. Residues: CSARGLAGGPTEQYF.

The chain carries TRBV7-9 and TRBJ2-7, with D maybe TRBD1 (6 bases). Trimming pared 5 bases from V and 4 bases from J, leaving 15 bases between. The CDR3 runs to 14 residues. Per germline, CDR1 SEHNR and CDR2 FQNEAQ (reference sequence). The CDR3 coding sequence is TGTGCCAGCAGCGCTCCGGACAGAAGTTACGAGCAGTACTTC. Its translation: CASSAPDRSYEQYF. Full variable domain (rest looked up from reference TRBV7-9 and TRBJ2-7): DTGVSQNPRHKITKRGQNVTFRCDPISEHNRLYWYRQTLGQGPEFLTYFQNEAQLEKSRLLSDRFSAERPKGSFSTLEIQRTEQGDSAMYLCASSAPDRSYEQYFGPGTRLTVT.

The chain uses TRBV4-1 and TRBJ2-2, with 9 bases identical to TRBD1. The CDR3 contains 18 residues. Germline lookup yields CDR1 MGHRA and CDR2 YSYEKL. Trimming removed 3 bases from V and 6 bases from J; junction bases left unmatched: 14. The DNA of the CDR3 is TGCGCCAGCAGCCATTCAAGTGGGGGACAGGGTCTTTCCGGGGAGCTGTTTTTT. This encodes CASSHSSGGQGLSGELFF.